Sequencing of this TCR beta chain was carried out in a study of regulatory T cells in long-lasting Graves disease. The study, taken as a whole, reports: Persistent Graves' patients showed a TCR diversity that was lower than that of newly diagnosed ones.

The TCR beta library used iRepertoire HTBI primers with Arm-PCR amplification of CDR3. TCRdb used MiXCR to reprocess the multiplex PCR reads, holding one entry per CDR3 protein. The repertoire holds 400,000 to 500,000 distinct CDR3 sequences, 21% seen once, with over 11% in the top ten. Time point of the sample: persistent/refractory GD, antithyroid drugs over 5 years with positive TRAb. Construction of the TCR library relied on RNA isolated from PBMCs. The germline gives CDR1 SNHLY, CDR2 FYNNEI. The CDR3 loop spans 13 amino acids. V lost 6 bases and J lost 5, with 12 bases in between. This clonotype has only a few counts. The antigen is undetermined.

The clonotype comes from a female donor with Graves disease. The material sequenced was peripheral blood mononuclear cells (PBMCs), taken when the disease was refractory, from a patient treated with antithyroid drugs. The J gene is TRBJ2-3, the V gene TRBV2; D may be TRBD1 (5 bases). The CDR3 sequence: CASRGNQGDTQYF. CDR3 in DNA: TGTGCCAGCAGGGGAAACCAGGGAGATACGCAGTATTTT.